This TCR beta chain was retrieved from a study of tumor-infiltrating lymphocytes in localized non-small cell lung cancer. Background on the study: Several tumor histologies, both smoking statuses, and some post-neoadjuvant chemotherapy samples were included. Tumor tissue and non-adjacent uninvolved lung came from each patient. General observations from the study: No T-cell fraction difference was seen between IM1 and IM2 tumors. Higher tumor T cell infiltration than in uninvolved lung was supported by TCRbeta sequencing.

Method: immunoSEQ multiplex PCR; TCRdb's copy keeps in-frame clones and lacks some. The top ten clones hold roughly 19% of a sample with some 15,000 clones, about four fifths of them seen once. Of note for this clone: Antigen specificity is unknown.

V was shortened by 3 bases and J by 0 bases, with 12 bases between the two germline ends. Germline CDR1 reads MNHEY; CDR2 reads SMNVEV (reference sequence). This CDR3 is built from 15 residues. The chain is built from TRBV27 and TRBJ2-7, with D possibly being TRBD1 or TRBD2 (5 bases each). The source material was lung tumor tissue. The TCR comes from a human donor with non-small cell lung cancer. In DNA form, the CDR3 reads TGTGCCAGCAGTTTGCTCGGGACGGTCTCCTACGAGCAGTACTTC. It codes for CASSLLGTVSYEQYF.